One and the same sample provided the 8 T cell receptor beta chains below, sequenced in a study of T cells in localized non-small cell lung cancer. The repertoire was sequenced with immunoSEQ multiplex PCR; TCRdb's copy has only in-frame clones and lacks some. The data show around 22,000 clones, more than 70% seen once. This specimen was peripheral blood mononuclear cells, taken before any cancer treatment. The origin of the receptors is a woman aged 35-75 years with stage III lung adenocarcinoma.

This chain links TRBV18 with TRBJ2-1; D gene uncertain. Germline CDR1 is KGHSH and CDR2 is LQKENI. The CDR3 loop spans 15 amino acids. Trimming shortened V by 2 bases and J by 6 bases, and 14 bases separated the two germline ends. The CDR3: CASSPGSVGPNEQFF. The DNA of the CDR3 is TGTGCCAGCTCACCAGGATCAGTAGGGCCCAATGAGCAGTTCTTC. The variable domain in full, completed from reference TRBV18 and TRBJ2-1, reads NAGVMQNPRHLVRRRGQEARLRCSPMKGHSHVYWYRQLPEEGLKFMVYLQKENIIDESGMPKERFSAEFPKEGPSILRIQQVVRGDSAAYFCASSPGSVGPNEQFFGPGTRLTVL.

V is TRBV25-1 and J is TRBJ1-2, with a tentative D call TRBD1 (6 bases). CDR3 size: 14 residues. Trimming removed 8 bases at V and 1 base at J, with 14 bases between. Germline V gene data show CDR1 as MGHDK and CDR2 as SYGVNS. CDR3 in amino acids: CASVRTGYNYGYTF. The CDR3 region has the DNA TGTGCCAGCGTTCGAACAGGGTATAACTATGGCTACACCTTC.

Remarks on this clone: The same CDR3 can be traced to other DNA sequences in this sample. The rearrangement uses TRBV5-1 and TRBJ2-3, with D perhaps TRBD2 (6 bases). Germline V gives CDR1 SGHRS, CDR2 YFSETQ. This CDR3 region has 16 residues. V lost 0 bases and J 1 base, leaving 12 bases between the germline ends. The CDR3 loop is CASSLGGTSGTDTQYF. The DNA for the CDR3 is TGCGCCAGCAGCTTGGGAGGGACTTCAGGCACAGATACGCAGTATTTT.

The chain uses TRBV15 and TRBJ2-1; possibly TRBD1 for D (5 bases). The CDR3 is 16 amino acids. Trimming left V 0 bases short and J 5 bases short, with 14 bases between. From germline, CDR1 is LNHNV and CDR2 YYDKDF (reference sequence). CDR3 nucleotide sequence: TGTGCCACCAGCAGAGATATCCGCAGGGCGGACAATGAGCAGTTCTTC. The encoded protein is CATSRDIRRADNEQFF.

The gene calls are TRBV4-1 and TRBJ1-3; D may be TRBD1 (6 bases). With 2 bases removed from V and 7 bases from J, the gap between germline ends came to 21 bases. This CDR3 is 17 amino acids long. Germline CDR1 MGHRA, CDR2 YSYEKL. The CDR3 protein is CASSQSPLLPQGNTIYF. CDR3 coding DNA: TGCGCCAGCAGCCAATCTCCATTGTTGCCTCAGGGGAACACCATATATTTT.

The V and J genes are TRBV29-1 and TRBJ2-3, with a tentative D call TRBD2 (7 bases). V was clipped by 3 bases and J by 2 bases, with 9 bases between them. The CDR3 is made up of 13 amino acids. Germline V CDR1 and CDR2: SQVTM, ANQGSEA. CDR3 sequence reads: CSVDGGPTDTQYF. CDR3 DNA: TGCAGCGTTGACGGGGGGCCCACAGATACGCAGTATTTT.

The rearrangement joins TRBV18 to TRBJ2-7, with 15 positions matching TRBD2. The J segment lost 1 base and the V segment lost 2 bases, leaving 3 bases of the junction unmatched. Germline lookup yields CDR1 KGHSH and CDR2 LQKENI. The CDR3 runs to 17 residues. CDR3 nucleotide sequence: TGTGCCAGCTCACCAGGACTAGCGGGAGGGCCGTCCTACGAGCAGTACTTC. As protein: CASSPGLAGGPSYEQYF.

The table lists this clone with a few counts. V usage is TRBV11-2 and J usage is TRBJ1-5; possible D gene TRBD1, 6 bases. CDR1 and CDR2 (germline): SGHAT, FQNNGV. The CDR3 consists of 16 residues. V was shortened by 3 bases and J by 5 bases, with 17 bases between the two germline ends. The CDR3 is CASSFDGGALYQPQHF. CDR3 sequence (DNA): TGTGCCAGCAGCTTCGACGGGGGGGCGCTTTATCAGCCCCAGCATTTT.